The 18 T cell receptor beta chains below come from one sample, sequenced in a study of vaccination effects on CD4 cells after COVID-19. Antigen-specific CD4+ T cells were expanded with viral peptide pools in the ViraFEST assay before sequencing. It was after around 10 days of culture that CD4+ T cells were isolated. This person caught SARS-CoV-2 sometime from March to December 2020, and PCR testing confirmed the infection. The table came from immunoSEQ multiplex PCR; TCRdb's copy has only in-frame clones and leaves some out. The sample lists about 27,000 clones, 77% occurring once. No antigen has been assigned to these receptors. Sequencing was performed on CD4+ T cells from PBMCs cultured with HCoV-NL63 spike peptides, taken before COVID-19 vaccination. The source of these receptors is a human donor who had a prior SARS-CoV-2 infection.

The genes are TRBV19 and TRBJ1-1; the match to TRBD1 covers 8 bases. V was pared by 0 bases and J by 4 bases, with 10 bases of the junction left unmatched. Germline V gene data show CDR1 as LNHDA and CDR2 as SQIVND (reference sequence). This CDR3 spans 17 amino acids. This chain's CDR3 is CASSIDPSGTGRTEAFF. The DNA of the CDR3 is TGTGCCAGTAGTATAGATCCTTCCGGGACAGGCCGCACTGAAGCTTTCTTT.

The chain uses TRBV6-4 and TRBJ1-1, with D perhaps matching TRBD1 (5 bases). The CDR3 runs 13 residues. CDR1 and CDR2 from the germline V gene are MRHNA and SNTAGT. The V end was cut by 6 bases, the J end by 4 bases, with 12 bases between. CDR3 sequence: CASSQGGGTEAFF. The CDR3 region has the DNA TGTGCCAGCAGCCAGGGCGGGGGCACTGAAGCTTTCTTT.

J is TRBJ2-4 and V is TRBV3-1 (or the pseudogene TRBV3-2); 7 nucleotides match TRBD1. There are 14 residues in the CDR3. Germline CDR1 reads LGHDT; CDR2 reads YNNKEL (reference sequence). V shed 4 bases, J shed 4 bases, and the junction held 4 bases outside the gene matches. The CDR3 reads CASSPTGAKNIQYF. Here the CDR3 DNA reads TGTGCCAGCAGCCCCACAGGGGCGAAAAACATTCAGTACTTC.

J is TRBJ2-1 and V is TRBV19; D unresolved. This CDR3 region has 13 residues. Germline V gene lookup returns CDR1 LNHDA and CDR2 SQIVND (reference sequence). With 7 bases removed from V and 7 bases from J, the gap between germline ends came to 14 bases. The CDR3 DNA follows: TGTGCCAGTAACCCGAGTCCGGAGAATGAGCAGTTCTTC. This sequence encodes CASNPSPENEQFF.

This clone is judged medium-sized. This rearrangement joins TRBV19 to TRBJ1-1; 10 bases match TRBD1. The CDR3 spans 16 residues. V shed 6 bases, J shed 1 base, and the junction held 8 bases outside the gene matches. Per the germline V gene, CDR1 is LNHDA and CDR2 is SQIVND (reference sequence). CDR3 nucleotides: TGTGCCAGTAGACGTAGACAGGGGGCTGGGAACACTGAAGCTTTCTTT. This sequence encodes CASRRRQGAGNTEAFF.

The rearrangement uses TRBV4-3 and TRBJ2-7, with D unclear. The V gene lost 0 bases and the J gene lost 1 base, with 7 bases spanning the gap. This CDR3 has 14 amino acids. Germline V lookup: CDR1 LGHNA, CDR2 YSLEER. For the CDR3, the DNA is TGCGCCAGCAGCCAAGATCAAGGGTCCTACGAGCAGTACTTC. This sequence encodes CASSQDQGSYEQYF.

This clone was detected only once. The chain uses TRBV18 and TRBJ2-5; D possibly corresponds to TRBD2 (5 bases). The germline V gene has CDR1 KGHSH and CDR2 LQKENI. The CDR3 runs to 16 residues. V gave up 0 bases and J gave up 1 base, with 12 bases separating them. CDR3 sequence (DNA): TGTGCCAGCTCACCACCAAAGGCAGGAGGCCAAGAGACCCAGTACTTC. Translating gives CASSPPKAGGQETQYF.

This clone was observed once. The chain carries TRBV27 and TRBJ1-1; 7 nucleotides agree with TRBD1. Germline lookup yields CDR1 MNHEY and CDR2 SMNVEV (reference sequence). This CDR3 has 14 amino acids. V gave up 2 bases and J gave up 1 base; unmatched junction bases: 1. The CDR3 region has the DNA TGTGCCAGCAGTTTAAACAGGGGGAACACTGAAGCTTTCTTT. Protein sequence: CASSLNRGNTEAFF.

The V call is TRBV5-6, the J call TRBJ2-1; no reliable D call. The germline gives CDR1 SGHDT, CDR2 YYEEEE. CDR3 length: 14 residues. V lost 1 base, J lost 5 bases, and 10 bases lay in between. CDR3 sequence: CASSLSVSHNEQFF. Written as DNA, the CDR3 is TGTGCCAGCAGCTTGAGTGTGTCCCACAATGAGCAGTTCTTC.

Notes on this clone: One end of the junction does not line up with germline, which may come from a read error. The rearrangement joins TRBV3-1 (or the pseudogene TRBV3-2) to TRBJ2-4; 11 bases map to TRBD2. The CDR3 extends over 16 amino acids. The germline V gene encodes CDR1 LGHDT and CDR2 YNNKEL (reference sequence). The CDR3 here is CASSIGTSGERGVPHF. DNA for the CDR3: TGTGCCAGCAGCATCGGGACTAGCGGTGAGAGAGGGGTGCCGCACTTC.

This chain uses TRBV2 with TRBJ1-4; 9 nucleotides agree with TRBD1. V lost 2 bases, J lost 7 bases, and 14 bases stayed unmatched. Germline CDR1 reads SNHLY; CDR2 reads FYNNEI. This CDR3 has 18 amino acids. The CDR3: CASSETFGGQGFTEKLFF. CDR3 coding DNA: TGTGCCAGCAGTGAAACCTTCGGGGGACAGGGTTTTACTGAAAAACTGTTTTTT.

The chain links TRBV3-1 (or the pseudogene TRBV3-2) to TRBJ2-1, with 7 bases that match TRBD2. CDR1 is LGHDT, CDR2 YNNKEL, per germline (reference sequence). V was pared by 3 bases and J by 0 bases, with 5 bases of the junction left unmatched. The CDR3 is made up of 16 amino acids. CDR3 nucleotide sequence: TGTGCCAGCAGCCAGGGACTACTTAGCTCCTACAATGAGCAGTTCTTC. It translates to CASSQGLLSSYNEQFF.

The chain joins TRBV5-1 to TRBJ2-5; no clear D gene. The CDR3 has 14 amino acids. Germline CDR1 SGHRS, CDR2 YFSETQ. V was trimmed by 2 bases and J by 1 base, leaving 9 bases between them. The CDR3 DNA reads TGCGCCAGCAGCTTAGGCAGACTCCAAGAGACCCAGTACTTC. It codes for CASSLGRLQETQYF.

J is TRBJ2-7 and V is TRBV23-1; TRBD1 agrees at 12 bases. TRBV23-1 is noted as an ORF with a role that remains uncertain. This CDR3 has 15 amino acids. The V segment lost 0 bases and the J segment 13 bases; nucleotides outside the gene matches: 10. In nucleotides, the CDR3 is TGCGCCAGCAGTCAATCGGGGACAGGGGGCTTTCCGCAATACTTC. Amino acids: CASSQSGTGGFPQYF.

The rearrangement uses TRBV14 and TRBJ2-3; 7 bases map to TRBD2. The V gene's germline CDR1 is SGHDN and CDR2 FVKESK. The junction had 6 bases not matched to a gene; V was cut back by 4 bases and J by 2 bases. The CDR3 totals 15 residues. The CDR3 DNA reads TGTGCCAGCAGCCTCTCAGCGGGGTACACAGATACGCAGTATTTT. Translating gives CASSLSAGYTDTQYF.

The chain employs TRBV3-1 (or the pseudogene TRBV3-2) and TRBJ2-2, with D maybe TRBD2 (5 bases). Deletions cut 4 bases from V and 6 bases from J, with 15 bases between. The CDR3 consists of 15 residues. From germline, CDR1 is LGHDT and CDR2 YNNKEL (reference sequence). The chain's CDR3 is CASSPVLGAAGELFF. The CDR3, as DNA: TGTGCCAGCAGCCCCGTACTAGGAGCTGCCGGGGAGCTGTTTTTT.

The rearrangement links TRBV20-1 to TRBJ2-7, with 7 bases lining up with TRBD1. CDR3 length: 11 amino acids. With V trimmed by 6 bases and J by 6 bases, 5 bases remained unmatched. Germline-derived CDR1 and CDR2 are DFQATT and SNEGSKA (reference sequence). The CDR3 DNA is TGCAGTGCGAAACAGGGGTCCGAGCAGTACTTC. This encodes CSAKQGSEQYF.

The genes are TRBV2 and TRBJ2-7; TRBD1 matches at 9 bases. Germline CDR1 reads SNHLY; CDR2 reads FYNNEI. V gave up 6 bases and J gave up 2 bases; unmatched junction bases: 5. The CDR3 is 14 residues long. CDR3 residues: CASRGQGRPYEQYF. CDR3 sequence (DNA): TGTGCCAGCAGGGGACAGGGAAGGCCCTACGAGCAGTACTTC. Together with reference TRBV2 and TRBJ2-7, the CDR3 gives the full variable domain: EPEVTQTPSHQVTQMGQEVILRCVPISNHLYFYWYRQILGQKVEFLVSFYNNEISEKSEIFDDQFSVERPDGSNFTLKIRSTKLEDSAMYFCASRGQGRPYEQYFGPGTRLTVT.